What follows are 30 T cell receptor beta chains derived from one specimen sequenced in a study of T cell repertoires in cytomegalovirus infection. Using its own MiXCR run on the reads, TCRdb lists one record per CDR3 protein. The repertoire holds under 350,000 distinct CDR3 sequences, with more than 8% as singletons. Specimen: PBMCs. These receptors were taken from a human donor in good health (CMV status not recorded). Some clones in this sample may be carry-over from other donors' samples.

This clonotype was observed a few times. The chain links TRBV7-9 to TRBJ1-1; possibly TRBD1 for D (6 bases). Trimming shortened V by 4 bases and J by 6 bases, and 9 bases separated the two germline ends. The CDR3 has 12 residues. Germline V gives CDR1 SEHNR, CDR2 FQNEAQ (reference sequence). The CDR3 loop reads CASSYRVSEAFF. The CDR3 DNA is TGTGCCAGCAGCTACAGGGTATCTGAAGCTTTCTTT.

The V gene is TRBV5-4, the J gene TRBJ2-7, with TRBD2 identical over 8 bases. CDR1 and CDR2 (germline): SGHNT, YYREEE (reference sequence). V lost 4 bases and J lost 5; bases outside the gene matches: 11. The CDR3 has 15 residues. The CDR3 is CASSTPSGGFHEQYF. CDR3 sequence (DNA): TGTGCCAGCAGCACTCCGAGCGGGGGATTCCACGAGCAGTACTTC.

This clonotype was found a few times. The chain recombines TRBV4-3 with TRBJ1-6; 7 bases are shared with TRBD1. The CDR3 spans 14 residues. Trimming removed 6 bases from V and 8 bases from J; junction bases left unmatched: 7. The germline V gene has CDR1 LGHNA and CDR2 YSLEER. The CDR3: CASRRQGGDSPLHF. The DNA for the CDR3 is TGCGCCAGCAGACGACAGGGTGGGGATTCACCCCTCCACTTT.

About this clonotype itself: A much larger clone differs from this one at a single base, so this may be a read error. The chain couples TRBV12-5 to TRBJ2-1; D is perhaps TRBD1 (6 bases). Trimming cost V 7 bases and J 4 bases, with 11 bases left between them. The CDR3 loop spans 13 amino acids. Germline V CDR1 and CDR2: LGHNT, FRNRAP. The CDR3 sequence is CASVSGVYNEQFF. CDR3 nucleotides: TGTGCTAGTGTTTCAGGGGTATACAATGAGCAGTTCTTC.

In its sample, this clonotype was seen many times. V gene TRBV7-2 combines with J gene TRBJ2-1, with D possibly matching TRBD2 (6 bases). The length of the CDR3 is 15 residues. V was shortened by 1 base and J by 8 bases, with 15 bases between the two germline ends. Germline loops: CDR1 SGHTA, CDR2 FQGNSA. In DNA, the CDR3 is TGTGCCAGCAGCTTAGTTGGGGGGAGAAAGGATGAGCAGTTCTTC. Translating it yields CASSLVGGRKDEQFF.

The chain joins TRBV6-2 or TRBV6-3 to TRBJ2-1; TRBD1 matches at 7 bases. The CDR3 has 12 amino acids. Germline CDR1 MNHEY, CDR2 SVGEGT. The V gene end was trimmed by 8 bases and the J gene end by 10 bases; junction bases not matched to a gene: 8. CDR3: CASGTGVGEQFF. The CDR3 DNA is TGTGCCAGCGGAACAGGGGTAGGAGAGCAGTTCTTC.

Only a few counts were recorded for this clonotype. This chain joins TRBV11-2 and TRBJ1-2, with D uncertain. CDR1 and CDR2 (germline): SGHAT, FQNNGV. CDR3 length: 13 residues. V lost 0 bases to trimming and J lost 4 bases, with 6 bases between them. Written as DNA, the CDR3 is TGTGCCAGCAGCTTAGAGACGAGCTATGGCTACACCTTC. It encodes CASSLETSYGYTF. The whole variable domain, filled in from reference TRBV11-2 and TRBJ1-2, reads EAGVAQSPRYKIIEKRQSVAFWCNPISGHATLYWYQQILGQGPKLLIQFQNNGVVDDSQLPKDRFSAERLKGVDSTLKIQPAKLEDSAVYLCASSLETSYGYTFGSGTRLTVV.

The gene calls are TRBV7-9 and TRBJ2-1; 7 bases are shared with TRBD1. Losses at the gene ends were 3 bases for V and 11 bases for J; bases not matched to a gene: 13. CDR1 and CDR2 from the germline V gene are SEHNR and FQNEAQ (reference sequence). The CDR3 loop spans 15 amino acids. The CDR3 DNA reads as TGTGCCAGCAGCTTCCTTGGACAGGAGCTGGATAAGCAGTTCTTC. It encodes CASSFLGQELDKQFF.

This clonotype was seen many times. The chain is built from TRBV15 and TRBJ2-4; D not resolved. V was trimmed by 5 bases and J by 0 bases, leaving 11 bases between them. Germline values: CDR1 LNHNV, CDR2 YYDKDF (reference sequence). This CDR3 has 15 residues. For the CDR3, the DNA is TGTGCCACCAGCTCGGCCTCCCTAGCCAAAAACATTCAGTACTTC. Amino acids: CATSSASLAKNIQYF.

This clonotype was seen ten or more times. V is TRBV7-2 and J is TRBJ1-4, with TRBD1 as a possible D gene (5 bases). The CDR3 contains 16 residues. V was pared by 0 bases and J by 4 bases, with 12 bases between. Germline V lookup: CDR1 SGHTA, CDR2 FQGNSA. CDR3 sequence reads: CASSLASGLLNEKLFF. CDR3 sequence (DNA): TGTGCCAGCAGCTTAGCGTCGGGGCTCCTTAATGAAAAACTGTTTTTT.

This clonotype was counted many times. The V and J genes are TRBV7-4 and TRBJ1-4; TRBD1 might be the D (6 bases). Germline-derived CDR1 and CDR2 are SGHVT and SQSDAQ. V gave up 2 bases and J gave up 5 bases, with 12 bases separating them. This CDR3 spans 15 amino acids. In DNA, the CDR3 is TGTGCCAGCAGCTTAAATGGACAGTCGAATGAAAAACTGTTTTTT. The encoded protein is CASSLNGQSNEKLFF.

This clonotype occurred many times. CDR3 DNA sequence: TGTGCCAGTAGTATGGGGACAGTCTTATACGAGCAGTACTTC. The encoded protein is CASSMGTVLYEQYF. V is TRBV19 and J is TRBJ2-7, with 7 bases identical to TRBD1. Unmatched junction bases numbered 6, after V lost 3 bases and J lost 4 bases. The V gene's germline CDR1 is LNHDA and CDR2 SQIVND (reference sequence). The CDR3 contains 14 residues.

This clonotype was counted at least ten times. The CDR3 DNA reads TGTGCCAGCAGTCCGTCCATAAGGACTAGCGGGAGAGGATCCTACGAGCAGTACTTC. Translated, it gives CASSPSIRTSGRGSYEQYF. This sequence joins TRBV6-1 and TRBJ2-7, with 13 bases lining up with TRBD2. In germline, CDR1 is MNHNS, CDR2 SASEGT. The CDR3 totals 19 residues. J gave up 1 base and V 5 bases, and 14 bases lay outside the gene matches.

The V and J genes are TRBV28 and TRBJ1-1; D possibly corresponds to TRBD1 (6 bases). Trimming stripped 4 bases from V and 11 bases from J, with 17 bases between. The CDR3 contains 13 residues. Germline V lookup: CDR1 MDHEN, CDR2 SYDVKM. CDR3 in DNA: TGTGCCAGCAGTTACCCCTCGGGGGCCGGGGCTTTCTTT. It codes for CASSYPSGAGAFF.

This clonotype was observed a handful of times. This chain links TRBV28 with TRBJ1-2; D not certain. The CDR3 spans 15 residues. CDR1 is MDHEN and CDR2 is SYDVKM in the germline V gene. V gave up 5 bases and J gave up 2 bases, with 15 bases separating them. The CDR3 protein is CASSAAGLVNYGYTF. For the CDR3, the DNA is TGTGCCAGCAGTGCCGCGGGTTTGGTGAACTATGGCTACACCTTC.

The V call is TRBV28, the J call TRBJ1-2; a weak D match, TRBD1 (6 bases). Looked up from germline, CDR1 is MDHEN and CDR2 is SYDVKM. Trimming shortened V by 6 bases and J by 2 bases, and 10 bases separated the two germline ends. The CDR3 consists of 13 residues. This CDR3 is CASRETGNYGYTF. The CDR3, as DNA: TGTGCCAGCAGGGAAACAGGGAACTATGGCTACACCTTC.

The chain joins TRBV20-1 to TRBJ2-5; TRBD2 matches at 8 bases. Trimming took 2 bases from V and 2 from J; bases not matched to a gene: 10. The CDR3 has 16 residues. Germline assignment: CDR1 DFQATT and CDR2 SNEGSKA (reference sequence). CDR3: CSARRSSGSTQETQYF. For the CDR3, the DNA is TGCAGTGCTAGACGGTCTAGCGGGTCCACACAAGAGACCCAGTACTTC.

The rearrangement joins TRBV20-1 to TRBJ1-5; D may be TRBD1 (6 bases). Trimming shortened V by 3 bases and J by 6 bases, and 12 bases separated the two germline ends. The CDR3 loop spans 13 amino acids. The germline gives CDR1 DFQATT, CDR2 SNEGSKA (reference sequence). CDR3 protein: CSASLGAGQPQHF. The CDR3 DNA reads as TGCAGTGCTAGTTTGGGGGCAGGTCAGCCCCAGCATTTT.

For the CDR3, the DNA is TGTGCCAGCAGCCCAGGACAGGGGGCGACGGGGGAGACCCAGTACTTC. It yields the protein CASSPGQGATGETQYF. The V call is TRBV14, the J call TRBJ2-5; TRBD1 aligns across 11 bases. Trimming removed 4 bases from V and 5 bases from J; junction bases left unmatched: 9. CDR1 and CDR2 from the germline V gene are SGHDN and FVKESK. The CDR3 runs to 16 residues. Supplemented by reference TRBV14 and TRBJ2-5, the full variable domain reads EAGVTQFPSHSVIEKGQTVTLRCDPISGHDNLYWYRRVMGKEIKFLLHFVKESKQDESGMPNNRFLAERTGGTYSTLKVQPAELEDSGVYFCASSPGQGATGETQYFGPGTRLLVL.

The rearrangement joins TRBV10-3 to TRBJ2-5; D is unclear. The V and J ends lost 5 bases and 4 bases respectively, with 11 bases between them. The V gene's germline CDR1 is ENHRY and CDR2 SYGVKD. The CDR3 runs 13 residues. CDR3 DNA: TGTGCCATCAGTAAAACGATTGGAGAGACCCAGTACTTC. Translation gives CAISKTIGETQYF.

This clonotype was observed at least ten times. The genes are TRBV10-3 and TRBJ2-5, with TRBD2 matching 10 bases. There are 13 residues in the CDR3. V shed 6 bases and J 4 bases; nucleotides not matched to a gene: 2. Germline CDR1 reads ENHRY; CDR2 reads SYGVKD. CDR3 DNA: TGTGCCATCAGCGCTAGCGGGGGAGAGACCCAGTACTTC. Translation: CAISASGGETQYF.

This clonotype was found many times. This rearrangement joins TRBV7-6 to TRBJ1-4; D remains unclear. V dropped 7 bases and J dropped 7 bases, with 10 bases sitting between them. The CDR3 totals 12 residues. CDR1 and CDR2 from the germline V gene are SGHVS and FNYEAQ. The CDR3 protein is CASMGTREKLFF. The DNA of the CDR3 is TGTGCCAGCATGGGCACACGTGAAAAACTGTTTTTT.

This clonotype was detected ten times or more. The V gene is TRBV12-3 or TRBV12-4, the J gene TRBJ2-5; 12 bases align to TRBD2. V dropped 6 bases and J dropped 4; count of bases not matched to a gene: 9. The CDR3 contains 16 residues. In DNA form, the CDR3 reads TGTGCCAGCAGGACACGACTAGCGGGAGAACTAGAGACCCAGTACTTC. It translates to CASRTRLAGELETQYF.

This clonotype was seen at least ten times. In nucleotides, the CDR3 is TGTGCCAGCAGCTCGACTAGCGGGAGGGTCACGGCGGAGTACAATGAGCAGTTCTTC. Translation gives CASSSTSGRVTAEYNEQFF. The V gene is TRBV11-2, the J gene TRBJ2-1; 14 bases match TRBD2. The CDR3 runs to 19 residues. Germline CDR1 SGHAT, CDR2 FQNNGV. Losses at the gene ends were 4 bases for V and 4 bases for J; bases not matched to a gene: 12.

The chain couples TRBV6-6 to TRBJ1-6, with D unresolved. The CDR3 has 18 amino acids. Trimming removed 7 bases from V and 0 bases from J, with 19 bases in between. CDR1 is MNHNY, CDR2 SVGAGI, per germline (reference sequence). Written as DNA, the CDR3 is TGTGCCAGCACCGTAAGACAAGACGGCAGCTCCTATAATTCACCCCTCCACTTT. This gives the protein CASTVRQDGSSYNSPLHF.

This clonotype has more than one count but fewer than ten. The V and J genes are TRBV14 and TRBJ1-4, with TRBD1 matching 7 bases. The CDR3 is made up of 15 amino acids. Germline-derived CDR1 and CDR2 are SGHDN and FVKESK. V lost 4 bases and J lost 5; bases outside the gene matches: 7. This chain's CDR3 is CASSLIGTANEKLFF. The CDR3 DNA is TGTGCCAGCAGCCTAATCGGGACAGCAAATGAAAAACTGTTTTTT. Drawing the rest from reference TRBV14 and TRBJ1-4, the complete variable domain is EAGVTQFPSHSVIEKGQTVTLRCDPISGHDNLYWYRRVMGKEIKFLLHFVKESKQDESGMPNNRFLAERTGGTYSTLKVQPAELEDSGVYFCASSLIGTANEKLFFGSGTQLSVL.

This chain links TRBV19 with TRBJ2-1; 8 bases are shared with TRBD2. With 4 bases clipped from V and 3 bases from J, the junction kept 8 bases outside the gene matches. The CDR3 runs 16 residues. From germline, CDR1 is LNHDA and CDR2 SQIVND (reference sequence). CDR3 loop: CASSTYRGGFYNEQFF. CDR3 sequence (DNA): TGTGCCAGTAGTACTTATCGGGGGGGCTTCTACAATGAGCAGTTCTTC.

This clonotype occurred a few times. V and J are TRBV15 and TRBJ1-1; 8 bases are shared with TRBD1. The CDR3 loop spans 14 amino acids. Germline CDR1 is LNHNV and CDR2 is YYDKDF (reference sequence). V dropped 0 bases and J dropped 5; count of bases not matched to a gene: 2. CDR3 loop: CATSREGQGTEAFF. The CDR3 DNA reads as TGTGCCACCAGCAGAGAAGGACAGGGTACTGAAGCTTTCTTT.

This clonotype has more than one count but fewer than ten. The rearrangement uses TRBV12-3 or TRBV12-4 and TRBJ2-2; 10 bases line up with TRBD2. The length of the CDR3 is 15 residues. J lost 7 bases, V lost 5 bases, and 7 bases had no gene match. The CDR3 nucleotides read TGTGCCAGCAGTCCAGCGGGGGGGGGTCTCGGGGAGCTGTTTTTT. Protein sequence: CASSPAGGGLGELFF.

J is TRBJ2-7 and V is TRBV7-2, with D possibly being TRBD1 or TRBD2 (5 bases each). The CDR3 runs 14 residues. With 3 bases removed from V and 5 bases from J, the gap between germline ends came to 14 bases. The germline V gene encodes CDR1 SGHTA and CDR2 FQGNSA. CDR3 amino acids: CASSFGAQRHEQYF. The DNA of the CDR3 is TGTGCCAGCAGCTTCGGGGCCCAGAGACACGAGCAGTACTTC.